The T cell receptor (beta chain) under discussion was sequenced for a study of T cells of healthy individuals. The germline V gene encodes CDR1 SNHLY and CDR2 FYNNEI. V lost 5 bases and J lost 0, with 12 bases in between. This CDR3 has 15 amino acids. Via MiXCR, TCRdb re-called the 5' RACE reads, giving one row per CDR3 protein. The table lists approximately 52,000 distinct CDR3 sequences, over 12% of them singletons. This clonotype was obtained from a human donor in good health. The rearrangement joins TRBV2 to TRBJ2-3; weak D call: TRBD1 (5 bases). CDR3 DNA: TGTGCCAGCAGTCTGGACACCTCTAGCACAGATACGCAGTATTTT. Translation gives CASSLDTSSTDTQYF.